What follows are 2 T cell receptor beta chains derived from one specimen sequenced in a study of T cells in Graves' hyperthyroidism and ophthalmopathy (dated 2019 in TCRdb). The protocol used for the library was multiplex PCR. TCRdb shows the sequencer as Illumina HiSeq 2000. TCR beta CDR3 regions were amplified from RNA transcripts. The TCR CDR3 was subjected to a first round of RT-PCR using the HTBI primer set and the Qiagen OneStep RT-PCR kit. Starting from the raw public reads, TCRdb applied fastp trimming at Q25, assembled clones with MiXCR and retained in-frame beta chains. Entries that share a CDR3 protein sequence are merged under the most common genes and DNA. This sample gives roughly 380,000 distinct CDR3 sequences in total; approximately 14% of them show up just once. Of the sample, 5.3% falls within the top ten clones. Sequencing input: blood. The receptors were gathered from a woman aged 18 to 35 with Graves' hyperthyroidism.

This clonotype was found many times. V gene TRBV29-1 combines with J gene TRBJ1-1; possible D gene TRBD1, 6 bases. The CDR3 extends over 13 amino acids. V lost 6 bases, J lost 10 bases, and 21 bases lay in between. Germline assignment: CDR1 SQVTM and CDR2 ANQGSEA. CDR3 protein: CSVSRDTVAGAFF. The CDR3 region has the DNA TGCAGCGTCAGCCGGGACACCGTAGCGGGAGCTTTCTTT.

This clonotype came up a few times. The rearrangement joins TRBV5-6 to TRBJ2-3; TRBD1 aligns across 7 bases. This CDR3 has 15 residues. Germline V gene sequence: CDR1 SGHDT, CDR2 YYEEEE. J lost 3 bases, V lost 2 bases, and 6 bases had no gene match. In DNA form, the CDR3 reads TGTGCCAGCAGCTTTAAGACAGGGCGGACAGATACGCAGTATTTT. Translating gives CASSFKTGRTDTQYF.